Presented here are 10 T cell receptor beta chains from one specimen sequenced in a study of CD8 T cells in Susac syndrome. Random-hexamer reverse transcription was applied to roughly 0.5 to 1 ug RNA. One entry per CDR3 protein results from TCRdb running MiXCR on the immunoSEQ multiplex PCR reads. This sample has tens of thousands of distinct CDR3 sequences, with approximately 94% found just once. Sequences were obtained from CD8+ T cells from PBMCs. The receptors here all came from a human donor in good health.

The V and J genes are TRBV12-3 or TRBV12-4 and TRBJ2-5, with 11 bases fitting TRBD2. The CDR3 runs 16 residues. V lost 5 bases to trimming and J lost 1 base; unmatched junction nucleotides: 6. CDR3: CASSPSGTSGQETQYF. In DNA, the CDR3 is TGTGCCAGCAGTCCCTCCGGGACTAGCGGCCAAGAGACCCAGTACTTC.

The genes are TRBV27 and TRBJ2-7; D possibly uses TRBD1 or TRBD2 (5 bases each). Germline V gene lookup returns CDR1 MNHEY and CDR2 SMNVEV (reference sequence). The CDR3 consists of 14 residues. The germline V and J ends were trimmed by 5 bases and 3 bases, with 14 bases remaining between them. CDR3 amino acids: CASSPRGVSYEQYF. CDR3 DNA: TGTGCCAGCAGTCCCAGAGGGGTCAGCTACGAGCAGTACTTC.

V gene TRBV4-1 combines with J gene TRBJ1-5, with D unresolved. CDR1 and CDR2 (germline): MGHRA, YSYEKL. This CDR3 region has 15 residues. Trimming cost V 3 bases and J 2 bases, with 11 bases left between them. The CDR3 nucleotides read TGCGCCAGCAGCCAGGTTACGTGGGGCAATCAGCCCCAGCATTTT. Residues: CASSQVTWGNQPQHF.

As for this clonotype: Compared with germline, one end of the junction differs, possibly owing to a read error. This rearrangement joins TRBV7-7 to TRBJ2-5; 8 bases map to TRBD2. CDR3 length: 16 amino acids. Per germline, CDR1 SSHAT and CDR2 FNYEAQ (reference sequence). In DNA form, the CDR3 reads TGTGCTAGCAGCTTAAACGGGAGGGCCGAGGGGGAGACCCAGTACTTC. Protein product: CASSLNGRAEGETQYF.

The chain couples TRBV7-9 to TRBJ2-2, with 7 bases fitting TRBD1. The germline V gene has CDR1 SEHNR and CDR2 FQNEAQ (reference sequence). V lost 4 bases and J lost 7; bases outside the gene matches: 3. CDR3 length: 13 amino acids. The CDR3: CASSSQGNGELFF. The CDR3 region has the DNA TGTGCCAGCAGCTCACAGGGGAACGGGGAGCTGTTTTTT.

The rearrangement joins TRBV6-1 to TRBJ1-1, with a weak D call TRBD1 (6 bases). Trimming cost V 5 bases and J 7 bases, with 29 bases left between them. The germline V gene has CDR1 MNHNS and CDR2 SASEGT. The CDR3 spans 18 residues. The DNA for the CDR3 is TGTGCCAGCAGTCGTCTATTACCACCGACGGAAAGGGGGATTGAAGCTTTCTTT. Translated: CASSRLLPPTERGIEAFF.

Only a few counts were recorded for this clonotype. The chain employs TRBV19 and TRBJ2-1; 7 nucleotides agree with TRBD1. V dropped 5 bases and J dropped 0; count of bases not matched to a gene: 1. This CDR3 has 14 amino acids. Looked up from germline, CDR1 is LNHDA and CDR2 is SQIVND (reference sequence). CDR3 sequence: CASSPGGSYNEQFF. Here the CDR3 DNA reads TGTGCCAGTAGTCCAGGGGGCTCCTACAATGAGCAGTTCTTC.

CDR3 sequence (DNA): TGTGCCAGCAGCGGGGACAGGGGGGACGGGGAGCTGTTTTTT. It is translated as CASSGDRGDGELFF. The chain combines TRBV5-4 with TRBJ2-2; 11 bases align to TRBD1. This CDR3 is 14 amino acids long. V lost 4 bases and J lost 7; bases outside the gene matches: 3. The germline gives CDR1 SGHNT, CDR2 YYREEE (reference sequence).

The chain employs TRBV27 and TRBJ2-3; tentatively, D is TRBD1 (7 bases). Trimming stripped 8 bases from V and 1 base from J, with 13 bases between. CDR1 and CDR2 (germline): MNHEY, SMNVEV (reference sequence). This CDR3 has 14 amino acids. The CDR3 DNA reads as TGTGCCAGCGCTCAGGGGGGTGGCACAGATACGCAGTATTTT. It is translated as CASAQGGGTDTQYF.

The chain couples TRBV27 to TRBJ2-3; no definite D call. Deletions cut 3 bases from V and 7 bases from J, with 20 bases between. This CDR3 spans 16 amino acids. CDR1 and CDR2 (germline): MNHEY, SMNVEV (reference sequence). The CDR3 region is CASSFDDVIGSHTQYF. For the CDR3, the DNA is TGTGCCAGCAGTTTCGATGACGTAATCGGGTCTCATACGCAGTATTTT.